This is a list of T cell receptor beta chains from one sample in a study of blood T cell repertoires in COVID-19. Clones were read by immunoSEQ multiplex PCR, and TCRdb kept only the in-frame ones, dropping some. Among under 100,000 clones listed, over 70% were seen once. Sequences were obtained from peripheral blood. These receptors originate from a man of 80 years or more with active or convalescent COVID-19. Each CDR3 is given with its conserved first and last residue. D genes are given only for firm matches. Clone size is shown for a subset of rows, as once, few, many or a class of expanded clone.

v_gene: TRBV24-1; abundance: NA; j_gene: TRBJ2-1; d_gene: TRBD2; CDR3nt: TGTGCCACCCGATCGGGAGGGGGGGCTGAGCAGTTCTTC; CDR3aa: CATRSGGGAEQFF
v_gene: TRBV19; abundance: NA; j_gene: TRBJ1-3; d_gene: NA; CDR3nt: TGTGCCAGTAGTATACAACCGGCGGCAGGAAACACCATATATTTT; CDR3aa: CASSIQPAAGNTIYF
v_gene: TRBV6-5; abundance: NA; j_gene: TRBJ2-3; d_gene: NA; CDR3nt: TGTGCCAGCAGTTCTGGGGGGGCAACTAGCACAGATACGCAGTATTTT; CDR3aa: CASSSGGATSTDTQYF
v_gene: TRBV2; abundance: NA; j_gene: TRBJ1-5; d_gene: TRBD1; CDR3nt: TGTGCCAGCGAGCTGGACAGGCCCAATCAGCCCCAGCATTTT; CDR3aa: CASELDRPNQPQHF
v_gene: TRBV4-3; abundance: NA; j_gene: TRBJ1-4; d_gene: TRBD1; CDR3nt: TGCGCCAGCAGCGGAGGGGGCCTTGAAAAACTGTTTTTT; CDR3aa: CASSGGGLEKLFF
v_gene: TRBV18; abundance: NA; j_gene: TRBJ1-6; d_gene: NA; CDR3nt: TGTGCCAGCTCACCACCTTGGGCAGCCAGCTCCTATAATTCACCCCTCCACTTT; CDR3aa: CASSPPWAASSYNSPLHF
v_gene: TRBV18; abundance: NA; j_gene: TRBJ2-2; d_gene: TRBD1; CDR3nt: TGTGCCAGCTCACCAGCAGGGGGCACCTCCTCCGGGGAGCTGTTTTTT; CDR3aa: CASSPAGGTSSGELFF
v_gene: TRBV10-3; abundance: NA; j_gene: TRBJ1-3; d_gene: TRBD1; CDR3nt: TGTGCCATCAGTGAGTCGCCAGGGGGTCCTCCTGGAAACACCATATATTTT; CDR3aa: CAISESPGGPPGNTIYF
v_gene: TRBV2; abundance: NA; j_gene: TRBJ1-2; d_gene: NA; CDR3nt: TGTGCCAGCAGAAAAAACGCCCCCGGGGGTTCAAACTATGGCTACACCTTC; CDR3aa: CASRKNAPGGSNYGYTF
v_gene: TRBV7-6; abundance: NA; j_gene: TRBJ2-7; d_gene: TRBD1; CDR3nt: TGTGCCAGCAGCCGGCAACCTACAGGGGTGGCCTCCTACGAGCAGTACTTC; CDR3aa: CASSRQPTGVASYEQYF
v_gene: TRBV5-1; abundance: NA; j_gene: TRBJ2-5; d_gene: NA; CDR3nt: TGCGCCAGCAGGGAGGGAGTCCAAGAGACCCAGTACTTC; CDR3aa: CASREGVQETQYF
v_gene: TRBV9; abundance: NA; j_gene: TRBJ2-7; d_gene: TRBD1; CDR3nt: TGTGCCAGCAGCCCTCAGGGGACAGGACACTACGAGCAGTACTTC; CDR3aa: CASSPQGTGHYEQYF
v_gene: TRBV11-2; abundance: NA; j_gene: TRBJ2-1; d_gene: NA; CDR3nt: TGTGCCAGCAGCTTAGGCACCCCAGATGAGCAGTTCTTC; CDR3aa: CASSLGTPDEQFF
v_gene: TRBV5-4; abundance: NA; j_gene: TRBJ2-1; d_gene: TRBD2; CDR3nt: TGTGCCAGCAGCTTGGTAGCGGGGGTTTACAATGAGCAGTTCTTC; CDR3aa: CASSLVAGVYNEQFF
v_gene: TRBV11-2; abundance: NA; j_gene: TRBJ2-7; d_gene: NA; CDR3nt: TGTGCCAGCAGCCCAGGCGGGGGCTACGCGGCAGAGCAGTACTTC; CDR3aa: CASSPGGGYAAEQYF
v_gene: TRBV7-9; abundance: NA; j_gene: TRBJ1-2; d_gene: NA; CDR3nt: TGTGCCAGCAGCTTAGTTGGGCCTGGCTATGGCTACACCTTC; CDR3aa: CASSLVGPGYGYTF
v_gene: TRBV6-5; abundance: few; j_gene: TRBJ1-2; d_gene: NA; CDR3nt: TGTGCCAGCAGTTCCCCGGGATCTCTCTATGGCTACACCTTC; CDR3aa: CASSSPGSLYGYTF
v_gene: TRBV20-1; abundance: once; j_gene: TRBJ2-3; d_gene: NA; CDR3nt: TGCAGTGCGCCGCTACTGGATACGCAGTATTTT; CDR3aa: CSAPLLDTQYF
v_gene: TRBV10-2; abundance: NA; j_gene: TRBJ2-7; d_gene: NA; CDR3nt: TGCGCCAGCAGTGAAACTCCCAGGCACGAGCAGTACTTC; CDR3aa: CASSETPRHEQYF
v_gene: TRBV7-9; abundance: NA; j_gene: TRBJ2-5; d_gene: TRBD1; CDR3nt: TGTGCCAGCAGCTTAGATGGGACAGGGTTAAAGACCCAGTACTTC; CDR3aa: CASSLDGTGLKTQYF
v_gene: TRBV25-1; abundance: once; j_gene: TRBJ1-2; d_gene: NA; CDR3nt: TGTGCCAGCGGAGGACCGGGGACAACCAACTATGGCTACACCTTC; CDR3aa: CASGGPGTTNYGYTF
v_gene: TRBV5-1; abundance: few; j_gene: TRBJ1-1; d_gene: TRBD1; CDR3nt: TGCGCCAGCAGTCCAACCGCCGGGACAGGGGTTGTAGGGGCTTTCTTT; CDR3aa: CASSPTAGTGVVGAFF
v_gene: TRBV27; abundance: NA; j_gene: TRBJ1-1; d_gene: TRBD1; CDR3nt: TGTGCCAGCAGCCCCGACAGGGCCTGGCTGAACACTGAAGCTTTCTTT; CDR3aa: CASSPDRAWLNTEAFF
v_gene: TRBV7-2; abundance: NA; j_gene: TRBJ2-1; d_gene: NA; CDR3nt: TGTGCCAGCAGCGAGGGAAGGGGGGGTCTGAATGAGCAGTTCTTC; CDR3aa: CASSEGRGGLNEQFF
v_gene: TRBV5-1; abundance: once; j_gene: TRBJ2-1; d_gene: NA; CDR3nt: TGCACCAGCAGCTTGGCTGCGTGGTCCTACAATGAGCAGTTCTTC; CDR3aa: CTSSLAAWSYNEQFF
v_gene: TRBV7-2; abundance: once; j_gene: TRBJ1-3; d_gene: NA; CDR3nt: TGTGCCAGCAGCTTAGGGCAGGACTCTGGAAACACCATATATTTT; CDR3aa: CASSLGQDSGNTIYF
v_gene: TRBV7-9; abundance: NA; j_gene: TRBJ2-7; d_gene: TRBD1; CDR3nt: TGTGCCAGCAGCTCCCCGGACAGGGGGCCCTACGAGCAGTACTTC; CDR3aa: CASSSPDRGPYEQYF
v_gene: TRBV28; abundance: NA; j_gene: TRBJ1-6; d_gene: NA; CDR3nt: TGTGCCAGCATCCCCAGGGCCTATAATTCACCCCTCCACTTT; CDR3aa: CASIPRAYNSPLHF
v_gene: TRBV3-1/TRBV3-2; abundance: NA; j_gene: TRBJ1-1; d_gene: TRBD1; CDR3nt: TGTGCCAGCAGCCCCCGGGACAGGGGTTACACTGAAGCTTTCTTT; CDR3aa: CASSPRDRGYTEAFF
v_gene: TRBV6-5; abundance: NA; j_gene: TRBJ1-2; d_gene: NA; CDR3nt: TGTGCCAGCAGGGTCACAGGGACTGGCTACACCTTC; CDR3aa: CASRVTGTGYTF
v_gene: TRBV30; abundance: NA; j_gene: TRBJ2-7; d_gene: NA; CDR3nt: TGTGCCTGGAGTTGGGCAGGGGGGTCCCTCGAGCAGTACTTC; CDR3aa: CAWSWAGGSLEQYF
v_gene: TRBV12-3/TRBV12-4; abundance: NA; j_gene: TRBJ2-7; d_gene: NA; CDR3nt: TGTGCCAGCAGCGAACAAGCCTACGAGCAGTACTTC; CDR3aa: CASSEQAYEQYF
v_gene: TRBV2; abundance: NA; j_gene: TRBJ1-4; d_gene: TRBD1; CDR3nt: TGTGCCAGCAGTCAACAGGGGGCTTCTGAAAAACTGTTTTTT; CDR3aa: CASSQQGASEKLFF
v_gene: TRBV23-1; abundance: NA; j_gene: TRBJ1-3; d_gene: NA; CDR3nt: TGCGCCAGCCGAGAATCAGGAATTCCCCACTTTACAGGATCCTACTCTGGAAACACCATATATTTT; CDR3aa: CASRESGIPHFTGSYSGNTIYF
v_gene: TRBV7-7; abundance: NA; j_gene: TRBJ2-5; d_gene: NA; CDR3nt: TGTGCTAGCAGCTCAGCCCAGGGGCCGGGGACCCAGTACTTC; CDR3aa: CASSSAQGPGTQYF
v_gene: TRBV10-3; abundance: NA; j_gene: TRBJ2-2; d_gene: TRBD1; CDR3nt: TGTGCCATCAGGTCCGGGACAGGGGACACCGGGGAGCTGTTTTTT; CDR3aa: CAIRSGTGDTGELFF
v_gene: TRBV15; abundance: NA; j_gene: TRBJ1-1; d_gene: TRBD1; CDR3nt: TGTGCCACCAGCAGAGATGGGACAGGGGGCATGAACACTGAAGCTTTCTTT; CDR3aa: CATSRDGTGGMNTEAFF
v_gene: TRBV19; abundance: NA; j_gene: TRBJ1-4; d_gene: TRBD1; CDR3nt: TGTGCCAGTAGCCTCGACAGGGTCAATGAAAAACTGTTTTTT; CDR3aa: CASSLDRVNEKLFF
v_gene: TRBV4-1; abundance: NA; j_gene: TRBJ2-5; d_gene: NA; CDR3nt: TGCGCCAGCAGCCAAGATTGGACTGGTTCAAAAGAGACCCAGTACTTC; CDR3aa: CASSQDWTGSKETQYF
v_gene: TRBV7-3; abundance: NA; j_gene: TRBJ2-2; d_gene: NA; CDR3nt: TGTGCCAGCAGCCCAGGGATCGGCGGGGAGCTGTTTTTT; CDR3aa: CASSPGIGGELFF
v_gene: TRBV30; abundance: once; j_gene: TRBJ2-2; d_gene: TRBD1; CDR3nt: TGTGCCTGGAGTGTACCCACAGGGGTGGAAACCGGGGAGCTGTTTTTT; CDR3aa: CAWSVPTGVETGELFF
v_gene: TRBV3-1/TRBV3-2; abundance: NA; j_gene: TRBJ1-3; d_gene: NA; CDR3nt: TGTGCCAGCAGCCAAGTCTCTCCGGGCTCTGGAAACACCATATATTTT; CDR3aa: CASSQVSPGSGNTIYF
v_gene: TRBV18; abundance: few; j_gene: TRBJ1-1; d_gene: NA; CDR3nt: TGTGCCAGCTCACCCAAGTCCGGACAGTCGGGGAACACTGAAGCTTTCTTT; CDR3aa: CASSPKSGQSGNTEAFF
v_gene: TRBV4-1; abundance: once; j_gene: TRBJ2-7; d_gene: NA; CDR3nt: TGCGCCAGCAGCCGAGGGTCAGGGGACACCTCCTACGAGCAGTACTTC; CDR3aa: CASSRGSGDTSYEQYF
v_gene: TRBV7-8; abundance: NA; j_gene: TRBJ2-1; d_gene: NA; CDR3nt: TGTGCCAGCAGCTTAGAGGGGTGGTACAATGAGCAGTTCTTC; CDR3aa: CASSLEGWYNEQFF
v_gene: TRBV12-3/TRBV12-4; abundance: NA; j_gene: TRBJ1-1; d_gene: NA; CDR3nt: TGTGCCAGCAGTAGAGACAGGAACACTGAAGCTTTCTTT; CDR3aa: CASSRDRNTEAFF
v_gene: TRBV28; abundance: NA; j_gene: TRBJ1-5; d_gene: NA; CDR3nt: TGTGCCACATACTCTAGCAATCAGCCCCAGCATTTT; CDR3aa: CATYSSNQPQHF
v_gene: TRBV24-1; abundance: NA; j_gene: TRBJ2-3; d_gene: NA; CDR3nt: TGTGCCACCAGTGCCTCCGGGACTCATAACGCGGATACGCAGTATTTT; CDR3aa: CATSASGTHNADTQYF
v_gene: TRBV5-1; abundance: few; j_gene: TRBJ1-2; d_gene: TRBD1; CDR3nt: TGCGCCAGCAGCTCGGGACAGGGGGGAAACTATGGCTACACCTTC; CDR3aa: CASSSGQGGNYGYTF
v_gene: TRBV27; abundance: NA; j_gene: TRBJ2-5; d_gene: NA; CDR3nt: TGTGCCAGCAGCCAACGCGGGGATGCCTCCCAGACCCAGTACTTC; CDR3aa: CASSQRGDASQTQYF
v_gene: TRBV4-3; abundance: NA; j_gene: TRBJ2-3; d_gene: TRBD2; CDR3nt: TGCGCCAGCAGCCAAGTAACTAGCGGGGGAGATACGCAGTATTTT; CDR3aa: CASSQVTSGGDTQYF
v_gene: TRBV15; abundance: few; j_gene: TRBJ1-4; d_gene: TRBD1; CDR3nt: TGTGCCACCCTACCAGGGGGCGGAAATGAAAAACTGTTTTTT; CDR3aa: CATLPGGGNEKLFF